The 13 T cell receptor beta chains given below trace back to one sample, sequenced in a study of T cells in Graves' hyperthyroidism and ophthalmopathy. RNA transcripts served as the template for amplifying TCR beta CDR3 regions. With the HTBI primer set, the TCR CDR3 went through a first round of RT-PCR. Each CDR3 protein is one row after TCRdb ran MiXCR on the multiplex PCR reads. This sample has about 300,000 distinct CDR3 sequences; roughly 14% occur once, and the top ten carry almost 8%. Sequences were obtained from blood. All receptors come from a woman in her twenties or thirties with Graves' hyperthyroidism that later progressed to Graves' ophthalmopathy.

This clonotype came up a few times. Germline is not matched at one junction end, which may reflect a read error. The chain is built from TRBV18 and TRBJ2-1; D is possibly TRBD2 (5 bases). CDR1 is KGHSH, CDR2 LQKENI, per germline. This CDR3 comprises 14 residues. CDR3 sequence: CASSGLVGVWEQSF. The CDR3 DNA reads TGTGCCAGCTCAGGGCTAGTTGGCGTTTGGGAGCAGTCCTTC.

Details on this clonotype: With a much larger clone just one base away, this may be a read error. J is TRBJ2-1 and V is TRBV5-1; TRBD1 might be the D (7 bases). This CDR3 comprises 15 residues. Germline V gives CDR1 SGHRS, CDR2 YFSETQ. Trimming removed 0 bases from V and 5 bases from J, with 12 bases in between. This CDR3 is CASSLVQGGNNEQFF. The CDR3 DNA reads as TGCGCCAGCAGCTTGGTTCAGGGGGGCAACAATGAGCAGTTCTTC.

Many counts were recorded for this clonotype. The chain employs TRBV7-2 and TRBJ2-5, with a weak D call TRBD2 (6 bases). V dropped 5 bases and J dropped 5 bases, with 9 bases sitting between them. The V gene's germline CDR1 is SGHTA and CDR2 FQGNSA. The CDR3 sequence is 12 residues long. The CDR3 loop is CASSGGGETQYF. As DNA, the CDR3 is TGTGCCAGCAGCGGCGGAGGGGAGACCCAGTACTTC.

This clonotype was detected ten times or more. The chain links TRBV9 to TRBJ2-2; 12 nucleotides match TRBD2. The CDR3 has 16 amino acids. The germline V gene encodes CDR1 SGDLS and CDR2 YYNGEE. The V segment lost 2 bases and the J segment 1 base; nucleotides outside the gene matches: 0. In nucleotides, the CDR3 is TGTGCCAGCAGCGTGGGACTAGCGGGGAACACCGGGGAGCTGTTTTTT. This sequence encodes CASSVGLAGNTGELFF.

The chain employs TRBV20-1 and TRBJ2-1; 11 nucleotides line up with TRBD1. V lost 8 bases and J lost 6; bases outside the gene matches: 6. The CDR3 covers 13 residues. Germline values: CDR1 DFQATT, CDR2 SNEGSKA (reference sequence). In DNA, the CDR3 is TGCAGTCCTACCGGGACAGGGGGCAATGAGCAGTTCTTC. This encodes CSPTGTGGNEQFF.

This clonotype was detected ten times or more. V usage is TRBV5-1 and J usage is TRBJ2-1, with TRBD1 identical over 8 bases. The CDR3 is 14 residues long. V gave up 0 bases and J gave up 5 bases; unmatched junction bases: 1. Looked up from germline, CDR1 is SGHRS and CDR2 is YFSETQ. The CDR3 coding sequence is TGCGCCAGCAGCTTGGACAGGGGGGACAATGAGCAGTTCTTC. Protein product: CASSLDRGDNEQFF.

This clonotype occurred many times. J is TRBJ1-2 and V is TRBV27, with 7 bases matching TRBD1. Per germline, CDR1 MNHEY and CDR2 SMNVEV (reference sequence). CDR3 length equals 15 residues. Trimming at V came to 1 base and at J to 2 bases, leaving 4 bases not matched to a gene. The CDR3 loop reads CASSLLSGGNYGYTF. In DNA, the CDR3 is TGTGCCAGCAGTTTATTGTCAGGGGGGAACTATGGCTACACCTTC.

There are many counts of this clonotype. This rearrangement joins TRBV7-9 to TRBJ2-7, with D possibly matching TRBD2 (6 bases). Germline V gene sequence: CDR1 SEHNR, CDR2 FQNEAQ (reference sequence). The CDR3 extends over 15 amino acids. Trimming took off 5 bases at V and 4 bases at J, with 18 bases between the two ends. The chain's CDR3 is CASSGPPGVVYEQYF. The CDR3 DNA reads TGTGCCAGCAGCGGTCCGCCGGGAGTTGTGTACGAGCAGTACTTC.

This clonotype was seen at least ten times. The chain employs TRBV7-2 and TRBJ2-3; D is uncertain. V was trimmed by 6 bases and J by 5 bases, leaving 9 bases between them. The CDR3 loop spans 12 amino acids. The germline V gene encodes CDR1 SGHTA and CDR2 FQGNSA. The CDR3 protein is CASSKIVDTQYF. The DNA for the CDR3 is TGTGCCAGCAGTAAGATTGTAGATACGCAGTATTTT.

A few counts support this clonotype. This chain connects TRBV28 to TRBJ1-3; no clear D. This CDR3 spans 11 amino acids. Germline V gene lookup returns CDR1 MDHEN and CDR2 SYDVKM. Trimming removed 2 bases at V and 12 bases at J, with 8 bases between. The CDR3 here is CASSLGPLIYF. CDR3 bases: TGTGCCAGCAGTTTAGGCCCTCTCATATATTTT.

At least ten counts were recorded for this clonotype. The chain uses TRBV7-2 and TRBJ2-2; D gene uncertain. Germline values: CDR1 SGHTA, CDR2 FQGNSA. This CDR3 comprises 18 residues. The V end lost 6 bases, the J end lost 5 bases, and 25 bases lay between the germline ends. The CDR3 loop reads CASSYGRGRSEDTGELFF. CDR3 DNA sequence: TGTGCCAGCAGTTATGGGCGAGGCCGCTCCGAAGATACCGGGGAGCTGTTTTTT.

At least ten counts were recorded for this clonotype. The DNA of the CDR3 is TGTGCCACCAGCACACGGACAGGCATGGGGTCTAATGAAAAACTGTTTTTT. As protein: CATSTRTGMGSNEKLFF. The chain couples TRBV15 to TRBJ1-4; 7 nucleotides match TRBD1. From germline, CDR1 is LNHNV and CDR2 YYDKDF (reference sequence). The J segment lost 3 bases and the V segment lost 4 bases, leaving 11 bases of the junction unmatched. The CDR3 spans 17 residues.

The chain joins TRBV19 to TRBJ2-2; no firm D call. This CDR3 is 12 amino acids long. Trimming pared 5 bases from V and 3 bases from J, leaving 4 bases between. Germline CDR1 and CDR2: LNHDA and SQIVND (reference sequence). The CDR3 bases are TGTGCCAGTAGTGGCTACACCGGGGAGCTGTTTTTT. Protein: CASSGYTGELFF.